One sample yielded the 24 T cell receptor beta chains listed below, sequenced in a study of cytomegalovirus exposure and HLA in healthy donors. Vbeta (60) and Jbeta (13) primers were used in the PCR. Only in-frame clones appear in the TCRdb table, and some are missing; sequencing was by immunoSEQ multiplex PCR. This table holds 180,000 or so clones, 65% to 85% found once. Sequences were obtained from PBMCs. These receptors all come from a girl under 18 in good health and CMV-seropositive.

The chain employs TRBV30 and TRBJ2-5; D is unresolved. The germline V gene encodes CDR1 GTSNPN and CDR2 SVGIG (reference sequence). The V and J ends lost 5 bases and 12 bases respectively, with 16 bases between them. This CDR3 comprises 11 residues. Written as DNA, the CDR3 is TGTGCCTGGGGTCGCGAGCTCATGGAGTACTTC. As protein: CAWGRELMEYF.

The V and J genes are TRBV29-1 and TRBJ1-5, with D uncertain. V shed 4 bases and J shed 0 bases, with 7 bases lying between them. The CDR3 loop spans 13 amino acids. Germline lookup yields CDR1 SQVTM and CDR2 ANQGSEA. The CDR3 sequence is CSVVADSNQPQHF. CDR3 DNA sequence: TGCAGCGTTGTGGCCGATAGCAATCAGCCCCAGCATTTT.

The chain combines TRBV9 with TRBJ2-6, with D hard to call. V was pared by 4 bases and J by 0 bases, with 23 bases between. From germline, CDR1 is SGDLS and CDR2 YYNGEE. This CDR3 is 20 amino acids long. As DNA, the CDR3 is TGTGCCAGCAGCTTCCGAATCCCCTCACGAGGAAACTCTGGGGCCAACGTCCTGACTTTC. Translation gives CASSFRIPSRGNSGANVLTF.

The chain has TRBV20-1 and TRBJ2-5; D remains unclear. This CDR3 contains 11 residues. Germline values: CDR1 DFQATT, CDR2 SNEGSKA (reference sequence). V shed 3 bases and J shed 5 bases, with 7 bases lying between them. The CDR3 is CSASRRETQYF. DNA of the CDR3: TGCAGTGCTAGCCGCCGGGAGACCCAGTACTTC.

This rearrangement joins TRBV9 to TRBJ2-2; TRBD2 agrees at 11 bases. The CDR3 consists of 15 residues. V shed 2 bases, J shed 7 bases, and the junction held 4 bases outside the gene matches. The germline gives CDR1 SGDLS, CDR2 YYNGEE. CDR3 loop: CASSVETSGIGELFF. The CDR3 bases are TGTGCCAGCAGCGTCGAGACTAGCGGGATCGGGGAGCTGTTTTTT. Full variable domain (outside the CDR3, taken from reference TRBV9 and TRBJ2-2): DSGVTQTPKHLITATGQRVTLRCSPRSGDLSVYWYQQSLDQGLQFLIQYYNGEERAKGNILERFSAQQFPDLHSELNLSSLELGDSALYFCASSVETSGIGELFFGEGSRLTVL.

The chain is built from TRBV20-1 and TRBJ2-3, with a tentative D call TRBD2 (5 bases). Trimming removed 7 bases at V and 6 bases at J, with 11 bases between. Per the germline V gene, CDR1 is DFQATT and CDR2 is SNEGSKA (reference sequence). The CDR3 is 11 residues long. The CDR3 spells CSVEGLDTQYF. The CDR3 DNA reads TGCAGTGTTGAGGGATTGGATACGCAGTATTTT.

The CDR3 nucleotides read TGTGCCAGCAGTTCCTATAGCGGGAAGCCCTACGAGCAGTACTTC. This translates into CASSSYSGKPYEQYF. J is TRBJ2-5 and V is TRBV6-5, with TRBD2 identical over 8 bases. The assigned J gene may be wrong: the sequence end matches TRBJ2-7 better. From germline, CDR1 is MNHEY and CDR2 SVGAGI. The CDR3 is 15 amino acids.

Here the CDR3 DNA reads TGTGCCAGCAGCCGACGGAGGGGTAGCGGATCTACTTACAATGAGCAGTTCTTC. Its protein product is CASSRRRGSGSTYNEQFF. J is TRBJ2-1 and V is TRBV7-8; possibly TRBD2 for D (6 bases). Germline lookup yields CDR1 SGHVS and CDR2 FQNEAQ. V lost 5 bases and J lost 4, with 24 bases in between. CDR3 length: 18 residues.

V and J are TRBV7-5 and TRBJ2-7; the table's D call TRBD2 went unverified against the DNA. TRBV7-5 represents a pseudogene. The CDR3 consists of 16 residues. The CDR3 loop is CVRTVDPSGRKYEQYF. CDR3 sequence (DNA): TGTGTCAGAACCGTCGACCCATCCGGGAGAAAGTACGAGCAGTACTTC.

This chain links TRBV25-1 with TRBJ1-2, with 8 bases that match TRBD1. In germline, CDR1 is MGHDK, CDR2 SYGVNS. Unmatched junction bases numbered 8, after V lost 8 bases and J lost 3 bases. CDR3 length: 14 residues. The CDR3 protein is CASSTDRVDYGYTF. In DNA, the CDR3 is TGTGCCAGCTCCACGGACAGGGTCGACTATGGCTACACCTTC.

The gene calls are TRBV7-2 and TRBJ1-5; 7 positions agree with TRBD1. The junction had 7 bases not matched to a gene; V was cut back by 2 bases and J by 6 bases. Germline loops: CDR1 SGHTA, CDR2 FQGNSA. This CDR3 has 15 amino acids. CDR3 loop: CASSLFSGGSQPQHF. In DNA, the CDR3 is TGTGCCAGCAGCTTATTTTCAGGGGGGAGTCAGCCCCAGCATTTT.

This chain connects TRBV27 to TRBJ1-2; TRBD1 matches at 7 bases. This CDR3 region has 16 residues. Trimming at V came to 4 bases and at J to 8 bases, leaving 16 bases not matched to a gene. Germline values: CDR1 MNHEY, CDR2 SMNVEV (reference sequence). The CDR3 loop is CASSSNTLTGSNGYTF. The CDR3 DNA is TGTGCCAGCAGTTCGAATACACTGACAGGGTCCAACGGCTACACCTTC.

The rearrangement links TRBV20-1 to TRBJ1-4; unclear D gene. This CDR3 contains 10 residues. V was clipped by 6 bases and J by 5 bases, with 4 bases between them. Germline CDR1 DFQATT, CDR2 SNEGSKA (reference sequence). The CDR3 spells CSALNEKLFF. The CDR3 nucleotides read TGCAGTGCATTAAATGAAAAACTGTTTTTT.

This clone was detected only a few times. This chain links TRBV27 with TRBJ1-2; 9 bases match TRBD1. This CDR3 region has 13 residues. Germline V gene data show CDR1 as MNHEY and CDR2 as SMNVEV (reference sequence). The V segment lost 4 bases and the J segment 6 bases; nucleotides outside the gene matches: 3. CDR3 DNA sequence: TGTGCCAGCAGTTCCCGGGACAGGGATGGCTACACCTTC. The encoded protein is CASSSRDRDGYTF.

The V and J genes are TRBV10-3 and TRBJ2-5; 8 bases match TRBD1. V trimming: 4 bases; J trimming: 5 bases; junction bases outside the gene matches: 12. The CDR3 totals 16 residues. The germline CDR1 and CDR2 sequences are ENHRY and SYGVKD. This CDR3 reads CAISVSGGQVRETQYF. CDR3 DNA: TGTGCCATCAGTGTTTCCGGGGGACAGGTGAGGGAGACCCAGTACTTC.

V usage is TRBV27 and J usage is TRBJ2-7; 16 nucleotides align to TRBD2. Losses at the gene ends were 4 bases for V and 1 base for J; bases not matched to a gene: 4. Germline V gene sequence: CDR1 MNHEY, CDR2 SMNVEV (reference sequence). CDR3 length: 17 residues. CDR3 in DNA: TGTGCCAGCAGTTACGGGACTAGCGGGAGGGGGTCCTACGAGCAGTACTTC. It specifies CASSYGTSGRGSYEQYF.

The V and J genes are TRBV14 and TRBJ2-7; D gene uncertain. V was cut by 5 bases and J by 4 bases, with 12 bases left in between. Per the germline V gene, CDR1 is SGHDN and CDR2 is FVKESK. The CDR3 covers 13 residues. CDR3 protein: CASSLSDGYEQYF. CDR3 sequence (DNA): TGTGCCAGCAGCTTATCCGACGGGTACGAGCAGTACTTC.

The rearrangement uses TRBV11-2 and TRBJ2-7; 9 bases line up with TRBD2. The CDR3 extends over 15 amino acids. The V segment lost 2 bases and the J segment 1 base; nucleotides outside the gene matches: 3. Per the germline V gene, CDR1 is SGHAT and CDR2 is FQNNGV. This CDR3 is CASSLSGGKSYEQYF. DNA of the CDR3: TGTGCCAGCAGCTTAAGCGGGGGGAAATCCTACGAGCAGTACTTC.

This chain links TRBV15 with TRBJ2-7; 10 bases are a match to TRBD2. With 1 base clipped from V and 2 bases from J, the junction kept 2 bases outside the gene matches. The germline V gene has CDR1 LNHNV and CDR2 YYDKDF (reference sequence). This CDR3 spans 15 amino acids. The CDR3 DNA sequence: TGTGCCACCAGCAGAGTAACTAGCGGGGCCTACGAGCAGTACTTC. The encoded protein is CATSRVTSGAYEQYF.

V gene TRBV19 combines with J gene TRBJ2-3; 7 bases agree with TRBD2. Germline V gene data show CDR1 as LNHDA and CDR2 as SQIVND (reference sequence). CDR3 length: 13 amino acids. Trimming cost V 7 bases and J 5 bases; bases outside gene matches: 6. The CDR3 DNA sequence: TGTGCCAGTATTGAGCGGGAACAAGATACGCAGTATTTT. Translation gives CASIEREQDTQYF.

The chain is built from TRBV6-1 and TRBJ1-6; D gene unclear. Trimming cost V 0 bases and J 13 bases, with 10 bases left between them. CDR1 and CDR2 (germline): MNHNS, SASEGT. The CDR3 is 13 amino acids. CDR3 sequence reads: CASSEARGSPLHF. CDR3 DNA: TGTGCCAGCAGTGAAGCTCGAGGTTCCCCCCTCCACTTT.

The rearrangement joins TRBV27 to TRBJ2-7, with TRBD2 as a possible D gene (6 bases). V lost 5 bases to trimming and J lost 0 bases, with 11 bases between them. This CDR3 region has 14 residues. Germline values: CDR1 MNHEY, CDR2 SMNVEV (reference sequence). CDR3 coding DNA: TGTGCCAGCAGTCGGGTCGGGAGCTCCTACGAGCAGTACTTC. It encodes CASSRVGSSYEQYF.

This chain joins TRBV27 and TRBJ1-1, with D perhaps matching TRBD1 (6 bases). V was shortened by 8 bases and J by 1 base, with 17 bases between the two germline ends. Germline V gene data show CDR1 as MNHEY and CDR2 as SMNVEV (reference sequence). This CDR3 is built from 15 residues. DNA for the CDR3: TGTGCCAGCTTCCTTAGAGAACAGGGGAACACTGAAGCTTTCTTT. It encodes CASFLREQGNTEAFF.

The V gene is TRBV6-6, the J gene TRBJ1-1; no firm D call. Trimming removed 2 bases at V and 4 bases at J, with 14 bases between. Germline CDR1 and CDR2: MNHNY and SVGAGI (reference sequence). The length of the CDR3 is 15 residues. CDR3 sequence reads: CASSYLETRGTEAFF. As DNA, the CDR3 is TGTGCCAGCAGTTACCTGGAAACCCGGGGCACTGAAGCTTTCTTT.